These T cell receptor beta chains were read from a single sample in a study of OX40 agonist ivuxolimab in advanced cancers. Sequencing was performed with immunoSEQ multiplex PCR; in TCRdb, only in-frame clones are kept and a portion is missing. This table holds 55,000 to 65,000 clones, approximately 90% found once. The sample in question was CD4+ or CD8+ T cells sorted from blood, obtained in a trial of the OX40 agonist ivuxolimab. The receptors were sampled from an adult with an advanced solid tumor such as melanoma, head and neck, liver or kidney cancer. The CDR3 runs from the conserved cysteine through the conserved F or W. A D gene is named only where the DNA matches it firmly. The size of a clone is reported for some rows only, either as once, few or many, or as a class for expanded clones.

>TRBV23-1|-|-|TRBJ2-7
CASSRISGGRSYEQYF
TGCGCCAGCAGCCGCATTTCCGGGGGCCGGTCCTACGAGCAGTACTTC
>TRBV5-1|-|TRBD2|TRBJ2-7
CASSPSGGREQYF
TGCGCCAGCAGCCCCAGCGGGGGGAGGGAGCAGTACTTC
>TRBV30|-|-|TRBJ1-4
CAWSSGQGATNEKLFF
TGTGCCTGGAGTTCGGGGCAGGGCGCAACTAATGAAAAACTGTTTTTT
>TRBV11-2|-|-|TRBJ1-2
CASSLGVRAGYTF
TGTGCCAGCAGCTTAGGGGTGAGGGCCGGCTACACCTTC
>TRBV19|-|-|TRBJ2-5
CASKDPSVSETQYF
TGTGCCAGTAAAGATCCGTCGGTTTCAGAGACCCAGTACTTC
>TRBV16|few|TRBD1|TRBJ1-1
CASSPPRTGTEAFF
TGTGCCAGCAGTCCCCCCCGGACAGGCACTGAAGCTTTCTTT
>TRBV4-2|-|-|TRBJ2-7
CASSQSPSLTYEQYF
TGTGCCAGCAGCCAAAGTCCCTCTTTGACCTACGAGCAGTACTTC
>TRBV6-1|-|-|TRBJ1-1
CASREQGMNTEAFF
TGTGCCAGCAGAGAACAGGGTATGAACACTGAAGCTTTCTTT
>TRBV5-1|-|TRBD1|TRBJ2-1
CASSLASTGQGANEQFF
TGCGCCAGCAGCTTGGCCAGTACGGGACAGGGGGCCAATGAGCAGTTCTTC
>TRBV29-1|-|-|TRBJ2-7
CSVDHDEQYF
TGCAGCGTTGACCACGACGAGCAGTACTTC
>TRBV14|-|TRBD2|TRBJ2-3
CASSQALGLAGADTQYF
TGTGCCAGCAGCCAAGCCTTGGGACTAGCGGGGGCAGATACGCAGTATTTT
>TRBV10-1|-|TRBD1|TRBJ1-1
CASTRDRGNTEAFF
TGCGCCAGCACCAGGGACAGGGGGAACACTGAAGCTTTCTTT
>TRBV5-1|-|TRBD1|TRBJ2-2
CASREGGIGELFF
TGCGCCAGCAGAGAAGGGGGCATCGGGGAGCTGTTTTTT
>TRBV7-9|-|TRBD1|TRBJ1-4
CASSLIGAGGEKLFF
TGTGCCAGCAGCTTGATTGGGGCAGGGGGCGAAAAACTGTTTTTT
>TRBV5-1|-|TRBD2|TRBJ2-1
CASSLSAGGRGNEQFF
TGCGCCAGCAGCTTGAGCGCTGGCGGGAGGGGCAATGAGCAGTTCTTC
>TRBV6-5|-|TRBD1|TRBJ1-2
CASSYGEGRGRGYTF
TGTGCCAGCAGTTACGGAGAGGGCAGGGGGAGAGGCTACACCTTC
>TRBV5-4|-|TRBD1|TRBJ1-1
CASSLEQGYTEAFF
TGTGCCAGCAGCTTGGAACAGGGGTACACTGAAGCTTTCTTT
>TRBV18|-|TRBD2|TRBJ2-3
CASSPQTSSLGTDTQYF
TGTGCCAGCTCCCCCCAGACTAGCTCCCTGGGCACAGATACGCAGTATTTT
>TRBV6-1|-|-|TRBJ1-2
CAGSRVNGYTF
TGTGCCGGATCCAGGGTTAATGGCTACACCTTC
>TRBV7-8|few|-|TRBJ1-6
CASSPDSNSPLHF
TGTGCCAGCAGCCCTGACAGTAACTCACCCCTCCACTTT
>TRBV7-3|once|-|TRBJ2-3
CASSAGRGVTDTQYF
TGTGCCAGCAGCGCCGGCAGGGGGGTCACAGATACGCAGTATTTT
>TRBV5-1|-|TRBD1|TRBJ2-6
CASSPSLTSGQGATGANVLTF
TGCGCCAGCAGCCCGAGCCTGACATCAGGACAGGGGGCAACTGGGGCCAACGTCCTGACTTTC
>TRBV11-2|few|TRBD2|TRBJ2-7
CASSPRRLAGYEQYF
TGTGCCAGCAGCCCTAGACGGCTAGCGGGCTACGAGCAGTACTTC
>TRBV18|-|-|TRBJ2-3
CASSPPEGTDTQYF
TGTGCCAGCTCACCCCCGGAGGGCACAGATACGCAGTATTTT
>TRBV12-5|-|-|TRBJ1-5
CASGLVRDMHQPQHF
TGTGCTAGTGGTTTGGTACGGGACATGCATCAGCCCCAGCATTTT
>TRBV11-2|once|-|TRBJ2-7
CASSLVDDYEQYF
TGTGCCAGCAGCTTAGTCGACGATTACGAGCAGTACTTC
>TRBV19|-|-|TRBJ1-4
CASSMRTLGSEKLFF
TGTGCCAGTAGTATGAGGACACTGGGGTCTGAAAAACTGTTTTTT